A selection of T cell receptor beta chains follows, all from one sample in a study of blood T cell repertoires in COVID-19. This table comes from immunoSEQ multiplex PCR, and its TCRdb copy is limited to in-frame clones, with some not included. Of approximately 150,000 clones listed, roughly 90% are singletons. Sequencing was done on a sample of peripheral blood. The receptor set was obtained from a man aged 55 to 69 with active or convalescent COVID-19. Both conserved end residues are part of each CDR3. Fields, in order: clone size, CDR3 length, V gene, J gene, CDR3 protein. Clone sizes are given selectively: once, few, many, or a class where the clone is expanded.

clone_size: -; cdr3_length: 18; v_call: TRBV5-1; j_call: TRBJ1-3; cdr3_aa: CASSLRGTGNNAGNTIYF
clone_size: -; cdr3_length: 16; v_call: TRBV11-3; j_call: TRBJ2-1; cdr3_aa: CASSFGVGPGDNEQFF
clone_size: -; cdr3_length: 14; v_call: TRBV15; j_call: TRBJ1-6; cdr3_aa: CATTSGTGNSPLHF
clone_size: -; cdr3_length: 14; v_call: TRBV5-8; j_call: TRBJ2-1; cdr3_aa: CASSLASGRTGQFF
clone_size: few; cdr3_length: 13; v_call: TRBV30; j_call: TRBJ1-2; cdr3_aa: CAWSGTGRQGYTF
clone_size: -; cdr3_length: 14; v_call: TRBV2; j_call: TRBJ1-3; cdr3_aa: CATARDSGQNTIYF
clone_size: -; cdr3_length: 20; v_call: TRBV5-1; j_call: TRBJ2-5; cdr3_aa: CASSLGTSGGAAFIGETQYF
clone_size: -; cdr3_length: 13; v_call: TRBV12-3/TRBV12-4; j_call: TRBJ1-1; cdr3_aa: CASSFWGGTEAFF
clone_size: -; cdr3_length: 17; v_call: TRBV21-1; j_call: TRBJ1-4; cdr3_aa: CASSKGSGYSTNEKLFF
clone_size: -; cdr3_length: 15; v_call: TRBV10-1; j_call: TRBJ1-1; cdr3_aa: CASSGSQGASTEAFF
clone_size: -; cdr3_length: 16; v_call: TRBV7-2; j_call: TRBJ2-1; cdr3_aa: CASSGASSDLLYEQFF
clone_size: -; cdr3_length: 13; v_call: TRBV11-2; j_call: TRBJ2-2; cdr3_aa: CASSLEGAGELFF
clone_size: -; cdr3_length: 13; v_call: TRBV6-5; j_call: TRBJ1-5; cdr3_aa: CASQMGAGQPQHF
clone_size: -; cdr3_length: 14; v_call: TRBV7-9; j_call: TRBJ2-3; cdr3_aa: CASSPGTVTDTQYF
clone_size: once; cdr3_length: 12; v_call: TRBV7-2; j_call: TRBJ2-7; cdr3_aa: CASSTQGYEQYF
clone_size: -; cdr3_length: 14; v_call: TRBV5-4; j_call: TRBJ1-1; cdr3_aa: CASSLPGRNTEAFF